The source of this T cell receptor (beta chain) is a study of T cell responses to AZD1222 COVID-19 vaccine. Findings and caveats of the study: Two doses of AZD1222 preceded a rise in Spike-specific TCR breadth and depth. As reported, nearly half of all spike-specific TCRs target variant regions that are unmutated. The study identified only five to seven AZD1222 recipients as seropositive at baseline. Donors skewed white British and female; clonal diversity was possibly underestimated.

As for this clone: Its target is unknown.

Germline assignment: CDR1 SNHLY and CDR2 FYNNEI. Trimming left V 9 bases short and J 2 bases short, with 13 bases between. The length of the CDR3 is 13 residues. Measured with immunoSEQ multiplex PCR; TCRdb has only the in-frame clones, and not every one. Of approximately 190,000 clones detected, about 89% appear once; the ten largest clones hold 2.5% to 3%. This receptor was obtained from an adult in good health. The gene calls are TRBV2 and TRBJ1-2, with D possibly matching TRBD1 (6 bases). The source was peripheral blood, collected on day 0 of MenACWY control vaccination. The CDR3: CASGDIGNYGYTF. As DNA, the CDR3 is TGTGCCAGTGGGGACATTGGGAACTATGGCTACACCTTC.